A selection of T cell receptor beta chains follows, all from one sample in a study of shared clonotypes between healthy human individuals. The repertoire was sequenced with immunoSEQ multiplex PCR; TCRdb's copy has only in-frame clones and lacks some. The data contain about 2.4 million clones, over 85% of them singletons. Specimen: naive CD4+ T cells sorted from blood. The receptors derive from a man aged 18 to 30 in good health. Each CDR3 is given with its conserved first and last residue. The order of the fields is D gene, V gene, J gene, clone size, CDR3 DNA, CDR3 protein. The D gene is left open where the match is weak. Clone size appears in some rows only: once, few, many, or a class for an expanded clone.

>NA|TRBV5-8|TRBJ2-7|NA
TGTGCCAGCAGCTTGGTTAACTACGAGCAGTACTTC
CASSLVNYEQYF
>NA|TRBV9|TRBJ2-1|NA
TGTGCCAGCAGCGTAGGTCAAGCCGCCAATGAGCAGTTCTTC
CASSVGQAANEQFF
>NA|TRBV27|TRBJ2-2|NA
TGTGCCAGCAGTTTACCTCTAGGGGGGAATGGTGCGAACACCGGGGAGCTGTTTTTT
CASSLPLGGNGANTGELFF
>TRBD2|TRBV19|TRBJ2-3|NA
TGTGCCAGTAGTAGAACTAGCGGGCCGAGCACAGATACGCAGTATTTT
CASSRTSGPSTDTQYF
>NA|TRBV2|TRBJ2-5|NA
TGTGCCAGCAGTGAGGATCTGGCCCAAGAGACCCAGTACTTC
CASSEDLAQETQYF
>TRBD2|TRBV30|TRBJ2-7|NA
TGTGCCTGGAGTCCGGGACTAGCGAGCTACGAGCAGTACTTC
CAWSPGLASYEQYF
>NA|TRBV25-1|TRBJ1-2|NA
TGTGCCAGCAGTGAAAAGGGCGCAACAGGCTACACCTTC
CASSEKGATGYTF
>NA|TRBV5-1|TRBJ1-3|NA
TGCGCCAGTCAGGATGGGTCTGGAAACACCATATATTTT
CASQDGSGNTIYF
>NA|TRBV28|TRBJ2-5|NA
TGTGCCCACAAGGGACGCCCTGGAGAGACCCAGTACTTC
CAHKGRPGETQYF
>NA|TRBV7-2|TRBJ1-3|once
TGTGCCAGCAGCTTCACGACACCGTCAGGAAACACCATATATTTT
CASSFTTPSGNTIYF
>TRBD1|TRBV6-1|TRBJ1-2|NA
TGTGCCAGCAGTGGAGACAGGGGCGGCTATGGCTACACCTTC
CASSGDRGGYGYTF
>NA|TRBV6-6|TRBJ1-5|NA
TGTGCCAGCGCCAGGGCCCAGGGGAATCAGCCCCAGCATTTT
CASARAQGNQPQHF
>NA|TRBV11-2|TRBJ2-2|NA
TGTGCCAGCAGCTTATCACAGTCCAACACCGGGGAGCTGTTTTTT
CASSLSQSNTGELFF
>NA|TRBV7-2|TRBJ2-3|NA
TGTGCCAGCAGCTTAGGGGGACGGAGGGGCACAGATACGCAGTATTTT
CASSLGGRRGTDTQYF
>NA|TRBV30|TRBJ1-1|few
TGTGCCTGGAGTCGACGGGGGGTCACTGAAGCTTTCTTT
CAWSRRGVTEAFF
>NA|TRBV7-3|TRBJ1-5|once
TGTGCCAGCAGCTTTCGTCTCCCACGTAGGGGTTGTAATCAGCCCCAGCATTTT
CASSFRLPRRGCNQPQHF
>NA|TRBV6-4|TRBJ2-3|NA
TGTGCCAGCAGTGTCTCTTTCACTAGCTCCGCAGATACGCAGTATTTT
CASSVSFTSSADTQYF
>TRBD1|TRBV11-1|TRBJ2-2|NA
TGTGCCAGCAGCCGTGACGCAGGGACAGGGACCACCGGGGAGCTGTTTTTT
CASSRDAGTGTTGELFF
>TRBD2|TRBV19|TRBJ2-7|NA
TGTGCCAGTAGAACTAGCGGGACCTCCTACGAGCAGTACTTC
CASRTSGTSYEQYF
>TRBD2|TRBV7-9|TRBJ2-1|NA
TGTGCCAGCAGCTCTGCTAGCGGCCGATCGTTCTTC
CASSSASGRSFF
>TRBD2|TRBV2|TRBJ2-3|NA
TGTGCCAGCAGTGAAGCACTAGCGGGTGGCACAGATACGCAGTATTTT
CASSEALAGGTDTQYF
>TRBD1|TRBV7-2|TRBJ1-5|NA
TGTGCCAGCAGCCCCTTGACAGGGGACGGACAGCCCCAGCATTTT
CASSPLTGDGQPQHF
>NA|TRBV6-6|TRBJ2-2|NA
TGTGCCAGCAGTTACTCGGGCGAGGGGACCGGGGAGCTGTTTTTT
CASSYSGEGTGELFF
>TRBD1|TRBV7-2|TRBJ1-1|NA
TGTGCCAGCAGCTTGGGCACCGTTTTGGGACAGGGGACTGAAGCTTTCTTT
CASSLGTVLGQGTEAFF
>TRBD1|TRBV10-1|TRBJ1-1|NA
TGCGCCAGCAGTGGAGGGACAGTGAACACTGAAGCTTTCTTT
CASSGGTVNTEAFF
>TRBD2|TRBV30|TRBJ2-1|NA
TGTGCCTGGAGTGTGCCAGCGGGAGGGCCATACAATGAGCAGTTCTTC
CAWSVPAGGPYNEQFF
>TRBD1|TRBV23-1|TRBJ2-7|NA
TGCGCCAGCAGTCAACCCGGGGGACAGGGTAATCCCTACGAGCAGTACTTC
CASSQPGGQGNPYEQYF
>NA|TRBV5-6|TRBJ1-5|few
TGTGCCAGCAGCTCGGGACTGTCCAGGCAGCCCCAGCATTTT
CASSSGLSRQPQHF
>TRBD2|TRBV5-1|TRBJ2-3|NA
TGCGCCAGCAGCGCCCGGACTAGCGGGGGCACAGATACGCAGTATTTT
CASSARTSGGTDTQYF
>NA|TRBV27|TRBJ2-7|NA
TGTGCCAGCAGGCCCAACGGGGTCAACTCCTACGAGCAGTACTTC
CASRPNGVNSYEQYF
>NA|TRBV7-3|TRBJ2-2|NA
TGTGCCAGCAGCTTAATGGAGCTAACCACCGGGGAGCTGTTTTTT
CASSLMELTTGELFF
>NA|TRBV1|TRBJ2-2|NA
TGCACCAGCAGCCACCCTCGGGGACTAGCGGGGGGGCCGGTCGGGGAGCTGTTTTTT
CTSSHPRGLAGGPVGELFF
>NA|TRBV4-3|TRBJ1-2|NA
TGCGCCAGCAGCCAGGAAGGCTTTGGCTACACCTTC
CASSQEGFGYTF
>NA|TRBV5-1|TRBJ2-7|NA
TGCGCCAGCAGCTTGGTTGCAGGGGTGTTCGAGCAGTACTTC
CASSLVAGVFEQYF
>NA|TRBV6-5|TRBJ1-6|few
TGTGCCAGCAGCGCAGGGGCCAATCAATCACCCCTCCACTTT
CASSAGANQSPLHF
>NA|TRBV7-2|TRBJ1-4|NA
TGTGCCAGCAGATTTGACAGAGCAACTAATGAAAAACTGTTTTTT
CASRFDRATNEKLFF
>NA|TRBV6-5|TRBJ1-4|NA
TGTGCCAGCAGTGCCATTCGGGGGGCGAATAAACTGTTTTTT
CASSAIRGANKLFF
>NA|TRBV2|TRBJ2-2|few
TGTGCCAGCAGTGTGAACGCAGGACCCACCGGGGAGCTGTTTTTT
CASSVNAGPTGELFF
>NA|TRBV6-5|TRBJ2-7|NA
TGTGCCAGCAGGAGGGACGGTCTCGACGAGCAGTACTTC
CASRRDGLDEQYF
>TRBD1|TRBV2|TRBJ2-5|NA
TGTGCCAGCCGCCGACAGGGGGCAGGTGAAGAGACCCAGTACTTC
CASRRQGAGEETQYF